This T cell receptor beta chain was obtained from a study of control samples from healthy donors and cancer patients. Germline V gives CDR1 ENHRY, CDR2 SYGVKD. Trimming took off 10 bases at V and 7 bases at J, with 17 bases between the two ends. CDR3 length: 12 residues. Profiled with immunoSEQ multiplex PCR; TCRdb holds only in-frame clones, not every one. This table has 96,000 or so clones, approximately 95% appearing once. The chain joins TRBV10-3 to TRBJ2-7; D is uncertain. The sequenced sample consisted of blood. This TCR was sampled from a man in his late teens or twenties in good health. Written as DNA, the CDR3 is TGTGCCACAACAAGCGTTTCCGAGGAGCAGTACTTC. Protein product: CATTSVSEEQYF.